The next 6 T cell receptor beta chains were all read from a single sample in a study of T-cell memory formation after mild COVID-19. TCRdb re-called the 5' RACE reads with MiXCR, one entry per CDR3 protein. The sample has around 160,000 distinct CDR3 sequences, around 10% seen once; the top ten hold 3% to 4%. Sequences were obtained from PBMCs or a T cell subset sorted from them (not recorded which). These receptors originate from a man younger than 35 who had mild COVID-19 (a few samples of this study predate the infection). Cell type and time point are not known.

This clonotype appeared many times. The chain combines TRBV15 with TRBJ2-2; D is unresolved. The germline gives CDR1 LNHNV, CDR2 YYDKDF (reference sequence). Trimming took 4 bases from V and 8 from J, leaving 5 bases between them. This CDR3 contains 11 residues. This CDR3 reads CATSKLGELFF. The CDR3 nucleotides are TGTGCCACCAGCAAATTAGGGGAGCTGTTTTTT.

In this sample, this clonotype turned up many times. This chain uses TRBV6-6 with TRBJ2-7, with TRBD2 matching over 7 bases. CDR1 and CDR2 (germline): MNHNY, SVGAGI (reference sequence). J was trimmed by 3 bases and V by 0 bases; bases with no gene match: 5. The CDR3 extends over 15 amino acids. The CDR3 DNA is TGTGCCAGCAGTTACTCCGAGGCGGGGGACTACGAGCAGTACGTC. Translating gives CASSYSEAGDYEQYV.

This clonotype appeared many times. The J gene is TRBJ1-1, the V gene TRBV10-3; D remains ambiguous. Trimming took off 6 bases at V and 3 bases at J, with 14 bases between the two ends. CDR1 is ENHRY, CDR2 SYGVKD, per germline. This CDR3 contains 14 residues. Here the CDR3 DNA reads TGTGCCATCAGACGTGACGACCTCTACACTGAAGCTTTCTTT. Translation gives CAIRRDDLYTEAFF.

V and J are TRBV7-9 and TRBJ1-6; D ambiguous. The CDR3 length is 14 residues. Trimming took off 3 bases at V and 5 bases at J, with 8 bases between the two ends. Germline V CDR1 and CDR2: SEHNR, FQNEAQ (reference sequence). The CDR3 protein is CASSLGRDNSPLHF. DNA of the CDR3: TGTGCCAGCAGCTTGGGCAGAGATAATTCACCCCTCCACTTT.

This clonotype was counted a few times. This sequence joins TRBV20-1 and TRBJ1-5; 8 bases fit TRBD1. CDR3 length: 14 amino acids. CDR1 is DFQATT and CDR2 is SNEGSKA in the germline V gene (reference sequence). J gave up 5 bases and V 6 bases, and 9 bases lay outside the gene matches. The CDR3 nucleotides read TGCAGTGCCGACGGACAGGGTGGGCATCAGCCCCAGCATTTT. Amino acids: CSADGQGGHQPQHF.

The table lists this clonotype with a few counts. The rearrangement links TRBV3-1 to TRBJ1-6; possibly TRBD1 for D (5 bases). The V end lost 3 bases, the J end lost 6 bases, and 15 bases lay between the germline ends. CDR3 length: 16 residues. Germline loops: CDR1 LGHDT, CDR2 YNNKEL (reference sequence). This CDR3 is CASSHTGWGPNSPLHF. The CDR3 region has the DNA TGTGCCAGCAGCCACACGGGGTGGGGACCTAATTCACCCCTCCACTTT.